The subject of this entry is one T cell receptor (beta chain). The antigen remains unidentified. This sample was included in a study of cytomegalovirus exposure and HLA in healthy donors. Whole-study findings and limits: In an earlier analysis, about 87% or about 30%: the productive usage of most TCR beta V segments. The later analysis indicated that the majority of CMV-associated TCR beta chains appeared HLA-restricted.

The V gene lost 7 bases and the J gene lost 0 bases, with 5 bases spanning the gap. The CDR3 contains 12 residues. The germline V gene encodes CDR1 MDHEN and CDR2 SYDVKM. The study ran its PCR with 60 Vbeta and 13 Jbeta primers. TCRdb's copy holds only in-frame clones and misses some; the assay was immunoSEQ multiplex PCR. The sample lists about 72,000 clones; approximately 82% were seen once. The specimen was PBMCs. This receptor was identified in a man aged 18 to 29 in good health and CMV-seronegative. This chain uses TRBV28 with TRBJ2-3; no clear D. The CDR3 coding sequence is TGTGCCAGCATATCTAGCACAGATACGCAGTATTTT. It encodes CASISSTDTQYF.